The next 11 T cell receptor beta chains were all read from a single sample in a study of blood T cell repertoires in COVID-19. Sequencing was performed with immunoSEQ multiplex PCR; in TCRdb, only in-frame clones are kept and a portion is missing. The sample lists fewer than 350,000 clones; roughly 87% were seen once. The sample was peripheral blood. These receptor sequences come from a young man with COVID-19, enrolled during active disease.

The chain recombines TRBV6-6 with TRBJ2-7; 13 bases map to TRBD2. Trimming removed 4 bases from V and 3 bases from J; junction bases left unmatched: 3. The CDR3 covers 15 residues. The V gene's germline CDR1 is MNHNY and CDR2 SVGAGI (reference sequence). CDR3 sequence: CASSSGLAGLYEQYF. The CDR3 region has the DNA TGTGCCAGCAGTTCGGGACTAGCGGGGCTCTACGAGCAGTACTTC.

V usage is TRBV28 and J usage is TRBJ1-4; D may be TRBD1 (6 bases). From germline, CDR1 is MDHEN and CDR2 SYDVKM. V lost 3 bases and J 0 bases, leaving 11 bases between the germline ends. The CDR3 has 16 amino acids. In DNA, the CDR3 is TGTGCCAGCAGTTTCTCAGGGGCCTCAACTAATGAAAAACTGTTTTTT. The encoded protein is CASSFSGASTNEKLFF.

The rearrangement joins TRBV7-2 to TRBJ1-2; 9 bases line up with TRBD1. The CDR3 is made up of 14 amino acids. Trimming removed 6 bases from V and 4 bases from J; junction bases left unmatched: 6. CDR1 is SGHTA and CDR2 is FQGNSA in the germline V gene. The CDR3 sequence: CASRLGQGPYGYTF. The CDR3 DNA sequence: TGTGCCAGCAGGCTGGGACAGGGCCCCTATGGCTACACCTTC.

CDR3 in DNA: TGTGCCAGCAGGCGGCAATTTAACGAGCAGTACTTC. This codes for CASRRQFNEQYF. This sequence joins TRBV11-3 and TRBJ2-7, with no clear D. CDR1 is SGHNT and CDR2 is YENEEA in the germline V gene. This CDR3 region has 12 residues. V lost 6 bases, J lost 5 bases, and 11 bases lay in between. The full variable domain, in which reference TRBV11-3 and TRBJ2-7 provide the parts outside the CDR3, is EAGVVQSPRYKIIEKKQPVAFWCNPISGHNTLYWYLQNLGQGPELLIRYENEEAVDDSQLPKDRFSAERLKGVDSTLKIQPAELGDSAVYLCASRRQFNEQYFGPGTRLTVT.

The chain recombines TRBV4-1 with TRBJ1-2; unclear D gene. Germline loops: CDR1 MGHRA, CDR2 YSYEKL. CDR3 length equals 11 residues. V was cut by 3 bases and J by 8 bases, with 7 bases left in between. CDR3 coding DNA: TGCGCCAGCAGCCATCTAGACGGCTACACCTTC. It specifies CASSHLDGYTF.

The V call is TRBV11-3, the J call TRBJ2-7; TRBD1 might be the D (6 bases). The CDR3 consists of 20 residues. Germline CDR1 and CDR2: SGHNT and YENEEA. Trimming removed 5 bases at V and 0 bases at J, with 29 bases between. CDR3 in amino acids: CASSPSGYRESGGSSYEQYF. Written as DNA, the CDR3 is TGTGCCAGCAGCCCGAGTGGGTACAGGGAATCAGGTGGGAGCTCCTACGAGCAGTACTTC.

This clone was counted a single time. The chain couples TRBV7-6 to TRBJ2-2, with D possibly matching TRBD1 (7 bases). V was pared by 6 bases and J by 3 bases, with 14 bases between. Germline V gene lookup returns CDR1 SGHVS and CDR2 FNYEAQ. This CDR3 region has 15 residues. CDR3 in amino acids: CASREGARDTGELFF. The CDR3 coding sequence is TGTGCCAGCAGGGAGGGGGCGCGTGACACCGGGGAGCTGTTTTTT.

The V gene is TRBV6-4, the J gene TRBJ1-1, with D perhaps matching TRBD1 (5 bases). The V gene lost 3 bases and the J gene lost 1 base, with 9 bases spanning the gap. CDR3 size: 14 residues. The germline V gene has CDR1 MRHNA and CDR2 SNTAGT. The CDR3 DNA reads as TGTGCCAGCAGTGAGGGGCAGGAGAACACTGAAGCTTTCTTT. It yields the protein CASSEGQENTEAFF.

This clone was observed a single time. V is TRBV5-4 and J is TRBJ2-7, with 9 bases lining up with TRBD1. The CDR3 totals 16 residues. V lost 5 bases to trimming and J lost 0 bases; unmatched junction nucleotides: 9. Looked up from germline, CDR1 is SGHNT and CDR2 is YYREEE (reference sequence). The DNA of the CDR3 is TGTGCCAGCAGTACGCCCACAGGGGGCGCCTCCTACGAGCAGTACTTC. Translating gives CASSTPTGGASYEQYF.

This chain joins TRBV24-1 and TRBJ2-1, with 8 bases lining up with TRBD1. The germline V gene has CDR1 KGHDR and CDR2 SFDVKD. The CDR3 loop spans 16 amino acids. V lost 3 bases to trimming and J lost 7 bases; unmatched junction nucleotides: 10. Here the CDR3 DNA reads TGTGCCACCAGTGATCCAGGGGGCGTAAATGGGAATGAGCAGTTCTTC. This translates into CATSDPGGVNGNEQFF.

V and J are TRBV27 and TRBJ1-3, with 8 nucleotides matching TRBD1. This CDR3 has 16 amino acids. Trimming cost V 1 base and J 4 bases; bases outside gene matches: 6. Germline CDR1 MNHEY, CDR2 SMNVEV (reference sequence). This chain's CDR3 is CASSLYAGGPGNTIYF. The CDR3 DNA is TGTGCCAGCAGTTTATATGCAGGGGGCCCCGGAAACACCATATATTTT.